Presented here are 23 T cell receptor beta chains from one specimen sequenced in a study of CD8+ T cells in alopecia areata. Sequencing used cDNA as its template, made by extracting RNA and reverse transcribing it. Produced via immunoSEQ multiplex PCR; TCRdb's table is partial and in-frame only. The sample lists about 150,000 clones, over 80% occurring once. The material was CD8+ T cells sorted from blood, obtained at week 0. The receptor source for this set is a human donor with alopecia areata.

The chain recombines TRBV27 with TRBJ2-7, with D perhaps being TRBD1 or TRBD2 (5 bases each). This CDR3 is built from 14 residues. V was clipped by 3 bases and J by 5 bases, with 14 bases between them. Germline loops: CDR1 MNHEY, CDR2 SMNVEV (reference sequence). CDR3 nucleotide sequence: TGTGCCAGCAGTTTGAGGGACGGCCTAGACGAGCAGTACTTC. Residues: CASSLRDGLDEQYF.

CDR3: CASSHIGPNSYNEQFF. The CDR3 nucleotides are TGTGCCAGCAGCCATATTGGACCCAACTCCTACAATGAGCAGTTCTTC. This rearrangement joins TRBV9 to TRBJ2-1; no reliable D call. Trimming took off 4 bases at V and 0 bases at J, with 14 bases between the two ends. From germline, CDR1 is SGDLS and CDR2 YYNGEE. CDR3 length equals 16 residues.

The chain joins TRBV30 to TRBJ1-2, with D maybe TRBD1 (5 bases). The germline V gene encodes CDR1 GTSNPN and CDR2 SVGIG (reference sequence). With 3 bases removed from V and 5 bases from J, the gap between germline ends came to 13 bases. The CDR3 covers 13 residues. The CDR3 spells CAWRGRGEYGYTF. The CDR3 DNA reads TGTGCCTGGAGGGGAAGAGGGGAATATGGCTACACCTTC. The whole variable domain, remainder taken from reference TRBV30 and TRBJ1-2, is SQTIHQWPATLVQPVGSPLSLECTVEGTSNPNLYWYRQAAGRGLQLLFYSVGIGQISSEVPQNLSASRPQDRQFILSSKKLLLSDSGFYLCAWRGRGEYGYTFGSGTRLTVV.

The chain employs TRBV5-1 and TRBJ2-2, with a weak D call TRBD2 (6 bases). The CDR3 loop spans 17 amino acids. Per germline, CDR1 SGHRS and CDR2 YFSETQ. The V end was cut by 4 bases, the J end by 2 bases, with 18 bases between. The CDR3 spells CASSPEGQVYNTGELFF. In DNA, the CDR3 is TGCGCCAGCAGCCCGGAGGGCCAGGTTTACAACACCGGGGAGCTGTTTTTT.

CDR3 protein: CSAEADTQYF. CDR3 nucleotides: TGCAGCGCCGAAGCAGATACGCAGTATTTT. The V call is TRBV29-1, the J call TRBJ2-3; D is unclear. The CDR3 consists of 10 residues. Germline V CDR1 and CDR2: SQVTM, ANQGSEA. The germline V and J ends were trimmed by 7 bases and 4 bases, with 6 bases remaining between them.

This clone was seen a few times. This rearrangement joins TRBV9 to TRBJ2-7; D remains unclear. Per germline, CDR1 SGDLS and CDR2 YYNGEE. The V and J ends lost 0 bases and 5 bases respectively, with 12 bases between them. There are 14 residues in the CDR3. The DNA for the CDR3 is TGTGCCAGCAGCGTAGATGTTGGGAATCACGAGCAGTACTTC. Its translation: CASSVDVGNHEQYF.

The V gene is TRBV27, the J gene TRBJ1-1; D perhaps matches TRBD1 (6 bases). Looked up from germline, CDR1 is MNHEY and CDR2 is SMNVEV (reference sequence). The length of the CDR3 is 14 residues. The germline V and J ends were trimmed by 2 bases and 4 bases, with 11 bases remaining between them. In DNA form, the CDR3 reads TGTGCCAGCAGTTTAAGAGGGGGTACCACTGAAGCTTTCTTT. Protein product: CASSLRGGTTEAFF.

The table lists this clone with a few counts. Other nucleotide sequences from this sample produce the same CDR3. This chain links TRBV29-1 with TRBJ2-1, with 9 bases that match TRBD2. The germline gives CDR1 SQVTM, CDR2 ANQGSEA. The CDR3 runs 13 residues. V was clipped by 4 bases and J by 10 bases; unmatched bases: 8. CDR3 loop: CSVVAGAGGEQFF. In DNA form, the CDR3 reads TGCAGCGTTGTAGCGGGGGCCGGGGGGGAGCAGTTCTTC.

A few counts support this clone. J is TRBJ1-1 and V is TRBV19, with a tentative D call TRBD1 (5 bases). Per germline, CDR1 LNHDA and CDR2 SQIVND (reference sequence). This CDR3 has 14 amino acids. Trimming pared 3 bases from V and 2 bases from J, leaving 10 bases between. In nucleotides, the CDR3 is TGTGCCAGTAGTATCGGGGCTGTCAACACTGAAGCTTTCTTT. Protein: CASSIGAVNTEAFF.

The CDR3 region has the DNA TGTGCCAGCAGCTTAGGGACAGGGGACGGGGTTGCCTTCACAGATACGCAGTATTTT. This codes for CASSLGTGDGVAFTDTQYF. V usage is TRBV7-9 and J usage is TRBJ2-3; 9 bases align to TRBD1. V lost 1 base, J lost 2 bases, and 13 bases stayed unmatched. This CDR3 spans 19 amino acids. Germline values: CDR1 SEHNR, CDR2 FQNEAQ (reference sequence).

This clone has just one count. The V gene is TRBV27, the J gene TRBJ1-6; D is unresolved. Germline V gene data show CDR1 as MNHEY and CDR2 as SMNVEV (reference sequence). The CDR3 runs 12 residues. V dropped 6 bases and J dropped 13 bases, with 13 bases sitting between them. The DNA of the CDR3 is TGTGCCAGCAGCCGAACAGCTTCTCCCCTCCACTTT. Protein product: CASSRTASPLHF.

V gene TRBV5-6 combines with J gene TRBJ2-7; tentative D call: TRBD1 (6 bases). V gave up 3 bases and J gave up 6 bases, with 13 bases separating them. The V gene's germline CDR1 is SGHDT and CDR2 YYEEEE. This CDR3 has 13 amino acids. The CDR3 sequence is CASSSNQGSEQYF. As DNA, the CDR3 is TGTGCCAGCAGCTCCAATCAGGGGAGCGAGCAGTACTTC.

This clone was picked up one time. The CDR3 DNA is TGTGCCGTGTCTATCGATCCTAAAGGACATGAGCAGTTCTTC. As protein: CAVSIDPKGHEQFF. The chain employs TRBV6-1 and TRBJ2-1; unclear D gene. Germline loops: CDR1 MNHNS, CDR2 SASEGT. The CDR3 is 14 amino acids. Trimming pared 11 bases from V and 8 bases from J, leaving 22 bases between.

The chain employs TRBV7-9 and TRBJ2-7, with D uncertain. Deletions cut 3 bases from V and 2 bases from J, with 11 bases between. The CDR3 runs to 14 residues. CDR1 is SEHNR and CDR2 is FQNEAQ in the germline V gene (reference sequence). CDR3 loop: CASSFFDGTYEQYF. For the CDR3, the DNA is TGTGCCAGCAGCTTTTTCGACGGTACCTACGAGCAGTACTTC.

This chain connects TRBV5-6 to TRBJ2-5; no clear D. V was pared by 0 bases and J by 4 bases, with 13 bases between. Per the germline V gene, CDR1 is SGHDT and CDR2 is YYEEEE. The CDR3 has 15 residues. This chain's CDR3 is CASSLVGSPRETQYF. The CDR3 DNA sequence: TGTGCCAGCAGCTTGGTGGGCAGCCCGCGAGAGACCCAGTACTTC.

The chain combines TRBV4-1 with TRBJ2-7, with TRBD2 matching over 10 bases. The V gene end was trimmed by 6 bases and the J gene end by 5 bases; junction bases not matched to a gene: 7. CDR1 and CDR2 from the germline V gene are MGHRA and YSYEKL. The CDR3 has 14 amino acids. The CDR3 reads CASSQRGGLDEQYF. The CDR3 DNA follows: TGCGCCAGCAGTCAGCGGGGGGGCCTGGACGAGCAGTACTTC.

This chain uses TRBV19 with TRBJ2-3, with 7 bases identical to TRBD2. Germline values: CDR1 LNHDA, CDR2 SQIVND (reference sequence). This CDR3 is built from 15 residues. V trimming: 1 base; J trimming: 4 bases; junction bases outside the gene matches: 5. This CDR3 is CASSIGGGYADTQYF. CDR3 nucleotides: TGTGCCAGTAGTATAGGGGGAGGGTACGCAGATACGCAGTATTTT.

The chain employs TRBV5-4 and TRBJ2-2; no reliable D call. The CDR3 extends over 12 amino acids. V dropped 5 bases and J dropped 7 bases, with 9 bases sitting between them. The germline gives CDR1 SGHNT, CDR2 YYREEE (reference sequence). The CDR3 DNA follows: TGTGCCAGCAGTTTTGGAGACGGGGAGCTGTTTTTT. It specifies CASSFGDGELFF.

This chain uses TRBV9 with TRBJ2-3, with 10 bases that match TRBD2. CDR1 SGDLS and CDR2 YYNGEE come from the germline V gene. This CDR3 spans 15 amino acids. With 7 bases clipped from V and 6 bases from J, the junction kept 11 bases outside the gene matches. CDR3 amino acids: CASSRSGGALDTQYF. CDR3 nucleotide sequence: TGTGCCAGCTCCCGAAGCGGGGGGGCCTTGGATACGCAGTATTTT.

This clone was found once. The genes are TRBV10-1 and TRBJ2-7, with 8 bases fitting TRBD1. Trimming removed 6 bases from V and 7 bases from J; junction bases left unmatched: 14. Germline V CDR1 and CDR2: WNHNN, SYGVQD (reference sequence). This CDR3 region has 15 residues. The CDR3 region is CASSPGQGYPPEQYF. CDR3 DNA sequence: TGCGCCAGCAGCCCAGGACAGGGCTATCCCCCTGAGCAGTACTTC.

The chain uses TRBV5-6 and TRBJ2-3; TRBD2 aligns across 14 bases. Unmatched junction bases numbered 4, after V lost 4 bases and J lost 6 bases. Looked up from germline, CDR1 is SGHDT and CDR2 is YYEEEE. The CDR3 runs to 15 residues. CDR3 loop: CASSQTSGRADTQYF. The DNA of the CDR3 is TGTGCCAGCAGCCAGACTAGCGGGAGGGCGGATACGCAGTATTTT.

The chain links TRBV27 to TRBJ2-1, with 12 nucleotides matching TRBD2. The germline gives CDR1 MNHEY, CDR2 SMNVEV (reference sequence). V lost 6 bases, J lost 5 bases, and 8 bases stayed unmatched. The CDR3 consists of 16 residues. The CDR3 protein is CASSDGTSGHNNEQFF. In DNA, the CDR3 is TGTGCCAGCAGCGATGGGACTAGCGGGCACAACAATGAGCAGTTCTTC.

This chain uses TRBV7-3 with TRBJ1-5; D uncertain. The germline CDR1 and CDR2 sequences are SGHTA and FQGTGA. CDR3 size: 16 residues. V was pared by 3 bases and J by 2 bases, with 14 bases between. CDR3 sequence: CASSLSGREGNQPQHF. In DNA, the CDR3 is TGTGCCAGCAGCTTGAGCGGCCGAGAGGGCAATCAGCCCCAGCATTTT.